This T cell receptor (beta chain) is drawn from a study of blood T cells in healthy people across ages. As for this clonotype: The antigen is unknown.

The use of a sample-barcoded 5' primer and a J-beta primer mix characterized a second PCR of 7 to 11 cycles. Tags on each cDNA molecule came from a template-switch adaptor with 12 random nucleotides. TCRdb independently ran MiXCR on the 5' RACE reads; one entry per CDR3 protein. The sample carries hundreds of thousands of distinct CDR3 sequences, around 38% recorded once. Total RNA extraction produced at least 6 micrograms (per sample) for the study. Per germline, CDR1 MGHRA and CDR2 YSYEKL. The CDR3 is made up of 14 amino acids. V gave up 6 bases and J gave up 6 bases; unmatched junction bases: 8. Study-level findings and limits: The fall in TCR beta diversity per million T cells was roughly linear with age. Greater diversity and more naive CD4+ cells were seen in long-lived donors than in aged donors.

The origin of this receptor is a man older than 75 in good health. Sequencing was done on a sample of blood. The chain uses TRBV4-1 and TRBJ1-5, with TRBD1 identical over 7 bases. CDR3 amino acids: CASRRQGMGQPQHF. In DNA, the CDR3 is TGCGCCAGCAGGAGACAGGGAATGGGTCAGCCCCAGCATTTT.